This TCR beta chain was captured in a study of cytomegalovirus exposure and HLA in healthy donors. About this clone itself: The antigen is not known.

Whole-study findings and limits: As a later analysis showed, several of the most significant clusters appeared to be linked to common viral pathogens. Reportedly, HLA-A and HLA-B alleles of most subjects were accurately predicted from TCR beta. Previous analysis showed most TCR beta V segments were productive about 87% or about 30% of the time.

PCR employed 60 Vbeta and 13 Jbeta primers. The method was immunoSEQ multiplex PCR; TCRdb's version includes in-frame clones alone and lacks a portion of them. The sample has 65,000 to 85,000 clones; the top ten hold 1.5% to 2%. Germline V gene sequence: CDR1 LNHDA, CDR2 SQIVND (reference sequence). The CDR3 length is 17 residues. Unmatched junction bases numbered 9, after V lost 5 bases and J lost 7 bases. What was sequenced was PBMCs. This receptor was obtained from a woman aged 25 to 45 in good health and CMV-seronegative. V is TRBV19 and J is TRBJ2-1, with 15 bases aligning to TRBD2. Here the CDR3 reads CASSLRGLAGGLNEQFF. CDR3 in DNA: TGTGCCAGTAGTCTCCGGGGACTAGCGGGGGGACTTAATGAGCAGTTCTTC.